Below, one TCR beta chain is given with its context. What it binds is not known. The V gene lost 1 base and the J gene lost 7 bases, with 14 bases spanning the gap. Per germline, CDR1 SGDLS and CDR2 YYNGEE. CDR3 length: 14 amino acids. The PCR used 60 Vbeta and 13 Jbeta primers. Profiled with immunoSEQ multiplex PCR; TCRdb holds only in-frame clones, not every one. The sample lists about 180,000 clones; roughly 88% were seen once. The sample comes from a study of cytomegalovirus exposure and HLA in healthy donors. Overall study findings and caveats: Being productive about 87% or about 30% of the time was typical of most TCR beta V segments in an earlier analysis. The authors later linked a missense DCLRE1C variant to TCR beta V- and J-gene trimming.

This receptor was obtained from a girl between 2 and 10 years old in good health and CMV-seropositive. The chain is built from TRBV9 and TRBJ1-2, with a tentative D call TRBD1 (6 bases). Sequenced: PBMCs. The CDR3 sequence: CASSVSGQLSGYTF. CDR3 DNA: TGTGCCAGCAGCGTAAGCGGACAGCTAAGTGGCTACACCTTC.